Listed below are T cell receptor beta chains from one sample, sequenced in a study of blood T cell repertoires in COVID-19. The table came from immunoSEQ multiplex PCR; TCRdb's copy has only in-frame clones and leaves some out. This sample has over 70,000 clones, with about 90% found just once. What was sequenced was peripheral blood. These receptors were taken from a human donor in a cohort sampled during active COVID-19. Both conserved end residues are part of each CDR3. Fields, in order: D gene, V gene, J gene, clone size, CDR3 length, CDR3 DNA, CDR3 protein. D genes are given only for firm matches. Clone sizes are given selectively: once, few, many, or a class where the clone is expanded.

TRBD1,TRBV28,TRBJ1-5,-,15,TGTGCCAGCAGTTCGGGACAGGGGGCGATTCAGCCCCAGCATTTT,CASSSGQGAIQPQHF
-,TRBV7-9,TRBJ2-3,-,17,TGTGCCAGCAGCTTAATCGCGGAGAGACGTAGCACAGATACGCAGTATTTT,CASSLIAERRSTDTQYF
TRBD1,TRBV19,TRBJ2-2,-,16,TGTGCCAGTAGTTTGGGACAGGGGATAAACACCGGGGAGCTGTTTTTT,CASSLGQGINTGELFF
-,TRBV7-2,TRBJ2-5,-,15,TGTGCCAGCAGCTCCCCGAGCGCACCGTCCGAGACCCAGTACTTC,CASSSPSAPSETQYF
-,TRBV19,TRBJ2-5,-,14,TGTGCCAGTAGTACCCAGACAGACGGAGTGGCCCAGTACTTC,CASSTQTDGVAQYF
-,TRBV21-1,TRBJ1-1,-,12,TGTGCCAGCAGCAACGGGTGGACTGAAGCTTTCTTT,CASSNGWTEAFF
TRBD1,TRBV12-5,TRBJ1-2,-,14,TGTGCTAGTGGTATTACGACAGGGGGGAATGGCTACACCTTC,CASGITTGGNGYTF
-,TRBV2,TRBJ1-3,few,14,TGTGCCAGCAGTGAACAGGGTGTGTTGGACACCATATATTTT,CASSEQGVLDTIYF
-,TRBV6-2/TRBV6-3,TRBJ1-1,-,13,TGTGCCAGCAGTTACCATTTTATAGCTGAAGCTTTCTTT,CASSYHFIAEAFF
TRBD2,TRBV3-1/TRBV3-2,TRBJ2-1,-,16,TGTGCCAGCAGCCAAGATATAAGCGGGAGCCACAATGAGCAGTTCTTC,CASSQDISGSHNEQFF
TRBD2,TRBV19,TRBJ2-1,-,18,TGTGCCAGTAGTACCCTCTTGGGAGCGGGATGGAGATACAATGAGCAGTTCTTC,CASSTLLGAGWRYNEQFF
TRBD1,TRBV28,TRBJ1-1,-,15,TGTGCCAGCAGTACCCGAGGGGGCGGGGACACTGAAGCTTTCTTT,CASSTRGGGDTEAFF
-,TRBV5-6,TRBJ1-4,-,13,TGTGCCAGCAGCTTGCGTGAGATGGAAAAACTGTTTTTT,CASSLREMEKLFF
TRBD1,TRBV6-2/TRBV6-3,TRBJ1-5,-,15,TGTGCCAGCAGTTATCAAGGGACAGTCAATCAGCCCCAGCATTTT,CASSYQGTVNQPQHF
TRBD2,TRBV4-2,TRBJ2-3,-,17,TGTGCCAGCAGCCTCAGGACTAGCGGGAGTTTTATAGATACGCAGTATTTT,CASSLRTSGSFIDTQYF
-,TRBV7-2,TRBJ1-1,-,15,TGTGCCAGCAGCCTGACCCGGACACGAACCACTGAAGCTTTCTTT,CASSLTRTRTTEAFF
TRBD2,TRBV28,TRBJ2-1,-,14,TGTGCCAGCGGGGGACTAGCGGTTTACAATGAGCAGTTCTTC,CASGGLAVYNEQFF
-,TRBV6-6,TRBJ2-1,-,14,TGTGCCAGCAGTTCTCTCCGGGGTGGGAATGAGCAGTTCTTC,CASSSLRGGNEQFF
TRBD2,TRBV7-9,TRBJ2-1,once,14,TGTGCCAGCAGCTCTAGCGGTTCCTACAATGAGCAGTTCTTC,CASSSSGSYNEQFF
-,TRBV4-2,TRBJ1-4,-,19,TGTGCCAGCAGCCATAGAGTGGGGGGGGACGAAGTGACACCCGAAAAACTGTTTTTT,CASSHRVGGDEVTPEKLFF
TRBD1,TRBV15,TRBJ1-2,few,14,TGTGCCACCAGCAGACGGACAACAGGGGATGGCTACACCTTC,CATSRRTTGDGYTF
-,TRBV28,TRBJ1-1,-,14,TGTGCCAGCAGCCCGCAGGGGATGGGCACTGAAGCTTTCTTT,CASSPQGMGTEAFF